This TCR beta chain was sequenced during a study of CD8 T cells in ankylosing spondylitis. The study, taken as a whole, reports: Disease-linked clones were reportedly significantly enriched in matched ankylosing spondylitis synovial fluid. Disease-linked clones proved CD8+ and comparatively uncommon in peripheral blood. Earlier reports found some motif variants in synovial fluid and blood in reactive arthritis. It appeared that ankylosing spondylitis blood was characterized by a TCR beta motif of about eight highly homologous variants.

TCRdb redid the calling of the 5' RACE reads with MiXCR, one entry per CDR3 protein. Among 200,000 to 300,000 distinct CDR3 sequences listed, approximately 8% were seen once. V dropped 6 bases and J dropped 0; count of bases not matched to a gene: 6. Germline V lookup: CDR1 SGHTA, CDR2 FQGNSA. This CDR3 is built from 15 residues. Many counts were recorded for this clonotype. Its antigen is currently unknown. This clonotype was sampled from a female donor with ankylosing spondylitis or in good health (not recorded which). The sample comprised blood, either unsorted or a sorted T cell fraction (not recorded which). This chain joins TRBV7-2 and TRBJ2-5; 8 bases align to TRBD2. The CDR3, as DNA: TGTGCCAGCAGTTCTAGCGGGCTGTACCAAGAGACCCAGTACTTC. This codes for CASSSSGLYQETQYF.